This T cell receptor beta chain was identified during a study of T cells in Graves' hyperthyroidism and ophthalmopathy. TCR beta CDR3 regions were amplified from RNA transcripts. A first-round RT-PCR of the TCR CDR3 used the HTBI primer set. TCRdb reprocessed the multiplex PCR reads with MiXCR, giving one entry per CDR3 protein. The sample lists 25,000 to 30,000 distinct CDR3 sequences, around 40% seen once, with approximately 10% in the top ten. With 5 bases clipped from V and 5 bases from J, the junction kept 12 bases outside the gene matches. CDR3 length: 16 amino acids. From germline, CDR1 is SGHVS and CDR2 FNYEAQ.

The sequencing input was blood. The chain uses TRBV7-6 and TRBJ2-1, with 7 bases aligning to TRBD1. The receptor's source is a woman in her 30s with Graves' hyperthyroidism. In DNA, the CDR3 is TGTGCCAGCAGCCCGAATTTGGGGACAGCCCACAATGAGCAGTTCTTC. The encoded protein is CASSPNLGTAHNEQFF.